Below, 22 T cell receptor beta chains from the same sample are listed, as sequenced in a study of cytomegalovirus exposure and HLA in healthy donors. This PCR relied on a set of 60 Vbeta primers and 13 Jbeta primers. Measured with immunoSEQ multiplex PCR; TCRdb has only the in-frame clones, and not every one. Among roughly 260,000 clones listed, just under 85% were seen once. Material: PBMCs. These receptors were taken from a woman aged 40 to 50 in good health and CMV-seropositive.

This sequence joins TRBV15 and TRBJ2-6; D is uncertain. Between the trimmed V and J ends, which lost 1 base and 1 base, there was a span of 5 bases. CDR1 is LNHNV, CDR2 YYDKDF, per germline (reference sequence). CDR3 length equals 15 residues. CDR3: CATSRGGSGANVLTF. DNA of the CDR3: TGTGCCACCAGCAGAGGAGGTTCTGGGGCCAACGTCCTGACTTTC.

This sequence joins TRBV7-8 and TRBJ2-7; 9 bases fit TRBD2. V was pared by 0 bases and J by 5 bases, with 5 bases of the junction left unmatched. From germline, CDR1 is SGHVS and CDR2 FQNEAQ. CDR3 length: 15 amino acids. CDR3 loop: CASSLASLAGNEQYF. The CDR3 region has the DNA TGTGCCAGCAGCTTAGCGAGTCTAGCGGGAAACGAGCAGTACTTC.

The CDR3 region has the DNA TGTGCCAGCAGTTACTCGACTAGCGGAGCCTACGAGCAGTACTTC. Protein sequence: CASSYSTSGAYEQYF. V gene TRBV6-6 combines with J gene TRBJ2-7; 9 bases align to TRBD2. The J segment lost 2 bases and the V segment lost 0 bases, leaving 2 bases of the junction unmatched. Germline CDR1 and CDR2: MNHNY and SVGAGI (reference sequence). The CDR3 is made up of 15 amino acids.

The chain employs TRBV12-5 and TRBJ2-3; weak D call: TRBD2 (5 bases). The CDR3 consists of 15 residues. Germline V CDR1 and CDR2: LGHNT, FRNRAP. The V end lost 5 bases, the J end lost 5 bases, and 17 bases lay between the germline ends. CDR3 sequence: CASGTPWRAQDTQYF. The DNA for the CDR3 is TGTGCTAGTGGTACTCCTTGGCGGGCACAAGATACGCAGTATTTT. Together with reference TRBV12-5 and TRBJ2-3, the CDR3 gives the full variable domain: DARVTQTPRHKVTEMGQEVTMRCQPILGHNTVFWYRQTMMQGLELLAYFRNRAPLDDSGMPKDRFSAEMPDATLATLKIQPSEPRDSAVYFCASGTPWRAQDTQYFGPGTRLTVL.

The chain couples TRBV30 to TRBJ2-1; TRBD1 is a possible D gene (6 bases). This CDR3 is built from 15 residues. The germline gives CDR1 GTSNPN, CDR2 SVGIG (reference sequence). Trimming took 5 bases from V and 4 from J, leaving 18 bases between them. The CDR3 nucleotides read TGTGCCTGGGACACAGGGTCCTACCCTTACAATGAGCAGTTCTTC. Translating gives CAWDTGSYPYNEQFF.

CDR3 nucleotides: TGTGCCAGCAGCGTTGGGGTTACGACAGGTCCCTATGGCTACACCTTC. Encoded protein: CASSVGVTTGPYGYTF. The rearrangement links TRBV9 to TRBJ1-2; a possible D gene is TRBD1 (6 bases). The CDR3 runs 16 residues. Trimming pared 2 bases from V and 4 bases from J, leaving 18 bases between. The germline V gene encodes CDR1 SGDLS and CDR2 YYNGEE.

In this sample, this clone turned up once. CDR3 nucleotides: TGTGCCAGCAGCTTAGCACAGGGGGTTAACTATGGCTACACCTTC. Translating it yields CASSLAQGVNYGYTF. The J gene is TRBJ1-2, the V gene TRBV7-9; 8 bases agree with TRBD1. Looked up from germline, CDR1 is SEHNR and CDR2 is FQNEAQ (reference sequence). The CDR3 contains 15 residues. Unmatched junction bases numbered 1, after V lost 0 bases and J lost 1 base.

This chain links TRBV7-9 with TRBJ1-2; 9 nucleotides agree with TRBD1. The CDR3 is made up of 16 amino acids. CDR1 and CDR2 from the germline V gene are SEHNR and FQNEAQ (reference sequence). V trimming: 2 bases; J trimming: 3 bases; junction bases outside the gene matches: 7. In nucleotides, the CDR3 is TGTGCCAGCAGCTTACGGACAGGGGAAGGCGACTATGGCTACACCTTC. The encoded protein is CASSLRTGEGDYGYTF.

This clone was counted between two and nine times. The chain joins TRBV11-3 to TRBJ1-3; TRBD1 might be the D (5 bases). V shed 1 base and J shed 0 bases, with 13 bases lying between them. The length of the CDR3 is 17 residues. Germline CDR1 and CDR2: SGHNT and YENEEA. In nucleotides, the CDR3 is TGTGCCAGCAGCTTAGCTTCAGGGATGTCCTCTGGAAACACCATATATTTT. Translating gives CASSLASGMSSGNTIYF.

The sample holds a few counts of this clone. V and J are TRBV18 and TRBJ2-1; 7 bases line up with TRBD2. The CDR3 consists of 16 residues. The ends lost 1 base at V and 5 bases at J; junction bases unmatched: 8. Germline V gene lookup returns CDR1 KGHSH and CDR2 LQKENI. CDR3 region: CASSPQFLAANNEQFF. DNA of the CDR3: TGTGCCAGCTCACCACAGTTCCTAGCGGCAAACAATGAGCAGTTCTTC.

The chain combines TRBV5-1 with TRBJ1-3, with D maybe TRBD1 (5 bases). Germline V gene sequence: CDR1 SGHRS, CDR2 YFSETQ. Trimming shortened V by 0 bases and J by 3 bases, and 10 bases separated the two germline ends. The CDR3 consists of 15 residues. The chain's CDR3 is CASSLGAGNGNTIYF. The CDR3 coding sequence is TGCGCCAGCAGCTTGGGCGCAGGGAATGGAAACACCATATATTTT. The entire variable domain, with the rest obtained from reference TRBV5-1 and TRBJ1-3, is as follows: KAGVTQTPRYLIKTRGQQVTLSCSPISGHRSVSWYQQTPGQGLQFLFEYFSETQRNKGNFPGRFSGRQFSNSRSEMNVSTLELGDSALYLCASSLGAGNGNTIYFGEGSWLTVV.

In this sample, this clone turned up once. The chain uses TRBV28 and TRBJ2-1; TRBD1 agrees at 8 bases. The CDR3 consists of 16 residues. Germline V lookup: CDR1 MDHEN, CDR2 SYDVKM. The junction had 13 bases not matched to a gene; V was cut back by 4 bases and J by 8 bases. The DNA for the CDR3 is TGTGCCAGCAGTTCAGCCGGACAGGGAGGCTTACATGAGCAGTTCTTC. Its protein product is CASSSAGQGGLHEQFF.

This CDR3 reads CASSARQGGEQYF. Here the CDR3 DNA reads TGTGCCAGTAGTGCCCGACAGGGGGGCGAGCAGTACTTC. The J gene is TRBJ2-7, the V gene TRBV19; 9 bases are shared with TRBD1. Losses at the gene ends were 5 bases for V and 6 bases for J; bases not matched to a gene: 5. Per the germline V gene, CDR1 is LNHDA and CDR2 is SQIVND (reference sequence). This CDR3 comprises 13 residues.

The V call is TRBV5-6, the J call TRBJ2-7; D is perhaps TRBD1 (5 bases). CDR1 and CDR2 from the germline V gene are SGHDT and YYEEEE. V was trimmed by 1 base and J by 2 bases, leaving 10 bases between them. CDR3 length: 14 amino acids. This chain's CDR3 is CASSLRQSTYEQYF. Here the CDR3 DNA reads TGTGCCAGCAGCTTGCGACAGTCCACCTACGAGCAGTACTTC.

In this sample, this clone turned up once. The chain joins TRBV7-6 to TRBJ2-7; D is unclear. CDR3 length equals 15 residues. Trimming took 5 bases from V and 2 from J, leaving 16 bases between them. In germline, CDR1 is SGHVS, CDR2 FNYEAQ. The CDR3 DNA reads as TGTGCCAGCAGCCTAATCCCCATTCCCCCCTACGAGCAGTACTTC. Translation: CASSLIPIPPYEQYF.

J is TRBJ1-1 and V is TRBV7-2; 9 bases agree with TRBD1. The trim removed 0 bases at V and 5 bases at J, leaving 10 bases unmatched. Germline V gene sequence: CDR1 SGHTA, CDR2 FQGNSA. This CDR3 comprises 17 residues. DNA of the CDR3: TGTGCCAGCAGCTTAGCGGCCGGGACAGGGTCGAAGACTGAAGCTTTCTTT. Its translation is CASSLAAGTGSKTEAFF.

This clone turned up a few times. The chain employs TRBV30 and TRBJ2-6; D is unclear. Trimming left V 0 bases short and J 0 bases short, with 6 bases between. Germline-derived CDR1 and CDR2 are GTSNPN and SVGIG (reference sequence). The CDR3 covers 15 residues. CDR3 nucleotide sequence: TGTGCCTGGAGTGTACACAGCTCTGGGGCCAACGTCCTGACTTTC. Translating gives CAWSVHSSGANVLTF.

The chain links TRBV4-3 to TRBJ2-7; perhaps TRBD2 as D (6 bases). CDR3 size: 14 residues. Trimming took off 5 bases at V and 0 bases at J, with 11 bases between the two ends. CDR1 LGHNA and CDR2 YSLEER come from the germline V gene. For the CDR3, the DNA is TGCGCCAGCAGCTCTAGCGTAACCTCCTACGAGCAGTACTTC. It is translated as CASSSSVTSYEQYF.

J is TRBJ2-1 and V is TRBV4-3, with unresolved D. With 0 bases removed from V and 9 bases from J, the gap between germline ends came to 18 bases. The CDR3 totals 16 residues. Germline V gene data show CDR1 as LGHNA and CDR2 as YSLEER. CDR3 in DNA: TGCGCCAGCAGCCAAGAACTTGCGCCCGCGAGAAGTGAGCAGTTCTTC. This translates into CASSQELAPARSEQFF.

This chain links TRBV5-4 with TRBJ2-5; D is perhaps TRBD2 (6 bases). With the DNA end fitting TRBJ2-7 better, the J assignment may be wrong. This CDR3 is 15 amino acids long. CDR1 is SGHNT and CDR2 is YYREEE in the germline V gene (reference sequence). The CDR3 nucleotides read TGTGCCAGCAGCTTGGGGGGAGGATTGGTCTACGAGCAGTACTTC. This gives the protein CASSLGGGLVYEQYF.

The chain has TRBV4-2 and TRBJ2-5, with TRBD2 as a possible D gene (5 bases). Germline values: CDR1 LGHNA, CDR2 YNFKEQ. The CDR3 extends over 13 amino acids. Trimming left V 1 base short and J 9 bases short, with 12 bases between. CDR3 protein: CASSQVLYGAQYF. Written as DNA, the CDR3 is TGTGCCAGCAGCCAAGTCCTTTACGGGGCCCAGTACTTC.

J is TRBJ2-3 and V is TRBV29-1; D is unresolved. V was cut by 3 bases and J by 1 base, with 11 bases left in between. The CDR3 totals 14 residues. CDR1 and CDR2 from the germline V gene are SQVTM and ANQGSEA. As DNA, the CDR3 is TGCAGCGTTGACTCCGAGCTAGGCACAGATACGCAGTATTTT. Amino acid sequence: CSVDSELGTDTQYF.